The rows below give T cell receptor beta chains drawn from one sample of a study of metastatic and nonmetastatic thyroid tumors. TCRdb re-called the PCR reads through MiXCR. The data show about 39,000 clones, about 20% seen once. Sequencing input: tumor tissue. These receptors originate from a female donor with papillary thyroid cancer or a benign thyroid nodule (not recorded which). Some clones in this sample may be carry-over from other donors' samples. CDR3s include the opening cysteine and the closing phenylalanine or tryptophan.

13,TRBV30,TRBJ1-3,CAWSVASGNTIYF
16,TRBV11-1,TRBJ2-1,CASSWDGPAENNEQFF
15,TRBV12-3/TRBV12-4,TRBJ1-1,CASGDSLLGNTEAFF
13,TRBV20-1,TRBJ2-7,CSARSGTFYEQYF
13,TRBV7-9,TRBJ1-1,CASSPDGNTEAFF
20,TRBV7-4,TRBJ2-1,CASSTPGLAGGCLSYNEQFF
16,TRBV20-1,TRBJ1-5,CSASGGTPAGNQPQHF
14,TRBV6-5,TRBJ2-7,CASSYRERSYEQYF
14,TRBV6-2/TRBV6-3,TRBJ1-1,CASSYPKVSTEAFF
17,TRBV9,TRBJ2-1,CASSVGLFSGGANEQFF